A selection of T cell receptor beta chains follows, all from one sample in a study of PD-1 blockade in classical Hodgkin lymphoma. Clones were read by immunoSEQ multiplex PCR, and TCRdb kept only the in-frame ones, dropping some. Of about 76,000 clones in the sample, 89% are singletons; the top ten hold 20% to 25%. The sequenced sample was peripheral blood mononuclear cells (PBMCs), obtained at baseline. All receptors come from a human donor with classical Hodgkin lymphoma. CDR3s include the opening cysteine and the closing phenylalanine or tryptophan. The size entry is marked missing in some rows and otherwise reads once, few, many or a size class.

v_call	j_call	clone_size	cdr3_aa
TRBV10-2	TRBJ1-1	NA	CASRDRGRAEAFF
TRBV11-2	TRBJ1-4	NA	CASQEGLGEKLFF
TRBV6-6	TRBJ1-4	NA	CASSSPKTGTNEKLFF
TRBV11-2	TRBJ2-7	NA	CASSQPKQTSGTWFEQYF
TRBV2	TRBJ2-1	NA	CASTRQGWGEQFF
TRBV10-3	TRBJ2-5	NA	CAISNPGRETQYF
TRBV5-1	TRBJ1-5	NA	CASSLLGNSNQPQHF
TRBV19	TRBJ1-1	once	CASSIGHQAFF
TRBV30	TRBJ2-1	NA	CACGTSGSSNEQFF
TRBV29-1	TRBJ2-7	NA	CSVEDLARGRYEQYF
TRBV19	TRBJ1-2	NA	CASRTAGQYYGYTF
TRBV5-5	TRBJ1-2	NA	CASSLDDATGASGGGYTF
TRBV6-5	TRBJ1-1	NA	CASSRTGNTEAFF
TRBV2	TRBJ1-5	NA	CASKGTATQPQHF
TRBV2	TRBJ2-7	once	CASSVLRPEGYF
TRBV6-5	TRBJ1-2	NA	CASSYTFGQVRGYTF
TRBV10-3	TRBJ2-7	NA	CAISESGGRSYEQYF
TRBV6-6	TRBJ1-1	NA	CASTNGASLGGEAFF
TRBV6-6	TRBJ2-1	NA	CASSGTSGPPGEQFF
TRBV25-1	TRBJ2-7	NA	CASSGKRAGRDFSEQYF
TRBV11-3	TRBJ2-1	NA	CASSSGASDYNEQFF
TRBV7-9	TRBJ2-7	NA	CASSRLAESYEQYF
TRBV25-1	TRBJ2-7	NA	CASSGAPLGQSYLYEQYF
TRBV6-5	TRBJ2-5	NA	CASQRWRAETQYF
TRBV5-1	TRBJ2-7	NA	CASSLGTGGTYEQYF
TRBV5-1	TRBJ2-1	NA	CASIPGPSDYNEQFF
TRBV4-1	TRBJ2-7	NA	CASSQERLQHYEQYF
TRBV30	TRBJ1-3	once	CAWSTRNTIYF
TRBV4-3	TRBJ1-2	once	CASSQDTGRGGYGYTF
TRBV5-4	TRBJ2-7	NA	CASSSETGTLREQYF
TRBV4-2	TRBJ1-1	NA	CASSQGFRGANTEAFF